These 16 T cell receptor beta chains came from one sample sequenced in a study of blood T cell repertoires in COVID-19. TCRdb's copy holds only in-frame clones and misses some; the assay was immunoSEQ multiplex PCR. Of some 270,000 clones in the sample, under 90% were seen once. The sequencing input was PBMCs or T cells enriched from blood (not recorded which). All receptors come from a woman aged 40 to 55 who had recovered from COVID-19.

The rearrangement links TRBV5-1 to TRBJ2-1, with 8 bases aligning to TRBD2. The CDR3 extends over 16 amino acids. From germline, CDR1 is SGHRS and CDR2 YFSETQ. V shed 0 bases and J 7 bases; nucleotides not matched to a gene: 9. CDR3 protein: CASSLGRTSRRNEQFF. DNA of the CDR3: TGCGCCAGCAGCTTGGGACGGACTAGCCGGAGGAATGAGCAGTTCTTC. The full variable domain, completed using reference TRBV5-1 and TRBJ2-1, is KAGVTQTPRYLIKTRGQQVTLSCSPISGHRSVSWYQQTPGQGLQFLFEYFSETQRNKGNFPGRFSGRQFSNSRSEMNVSTLELGDSALYLCASSLGRTSRRNEQFFGPGTRLTVL.

This clone was seen once. The gene calls are TRBV4-1 and TRBJ1-2; maybe TRBD1 (5 bases). The germline V and J ends were trimmed by 0 bases and 6 bases, with 14 bases remaining between them. CDR3 length equals 15 residues. CDR1 is MGHRA and CDR2 is YSYEKL in the germline V gene. CDR3 region: CASSQDGADRDGYTF. The CDR3 nucleotides are TGCGCCAGCAGCCAAGATGGGGCAGATCGGGATGGCTACACCTTC.

The chain employs TRBV28 and TRBJ1-2; D not certain. Trimming left V 5 bases short and J 7 bases short, with 8 bases between. There are 11 residues in the CDR3. Germline assignment: CDR1 MDHEN and CDR2 SYDVKM. The CDR3 spells CASSPRAGYTF. The CDR3, as DNA: TGTGCCAGCAGTCCTAGAGCTGGCTACACCTTC.

The rearrangement joins TRBV15 to TRBJ2-1; D is perhaps TRBD1 (7 bases). CDR3 length: 16 residues. V dropped 4 bases and J dropped 2 bases, with 15 bases sitting between them. CDR1 is LNHNV and CDR2 is YYDKDF in the germline V gene (reference sequence). Here the CDR3 reads CATSIRRDRPYNEQFF. The CDR3 coding sequence is TGTGCCACCAGCATTAGGCGGGACAGACCCTACAATGAGCAGTTCTTC.

The chain couples TRBV5-1 to TRBJ2-7; 8 nucleotides match TRBD1. V gave up 4 bases and J gave up 2 bases; unmatched junction bases: 8. The CDR3 runs 15 residues. Germline V CDR1 and CDR2: SGHRS, YFSETQ. CDR3 amino acids: CASSARQGNPYEQYF. CDR3 coding DNA: TGCGCCAGCAGCGCTAGACAGGGGAACCCCTACGAGCAGTACTTC.

The DNA of the CDR3 is TGTGCCAGCAGCGGAGGGACAGGGGTTTACGAGCAGTACTTC. This gives the protein CASSGGTGVYEQYF. The V and J genes are TRBV9 and TRBJ2-7; TRBD1 matches 10 bases. V gave up 3 bases and J gave up 4 bases; unmatched junction bases: 4. Per germline, CDR1 SGDLS and CDR2 YYNGEE. CDR3 length equals 14 residues.

This chain uses TRBV5-1 with TRBJ1-1, with no clear D. Deletions cut 4 bases from V and 5 bases from J, with 15 bases between. Germline V gene lookup returns CDR1 SGHRS and CDR2 YFSETQ. The CDR3 length is 14 residues. The CDR3 DNA reads as TGCGCCAGCAGCCTTGCTGGTTGGGAGACTGAAGCTTTCTTT. Its protein product is CASSLAGWETEAFF.

This clone was observed a handful of times. V gene TRBV5-1 combines with J gene TRBJ2-3; D is ambiguous. Germline-derived CDR1 and CDR2 are SGHRS and YFSETQ. The ends were cut back, 5 bases at V and 2 bases at J, with 15 bases in the middle. The CDR3 has 15 residues. The CDR3 coding sequence is TGCGCCAGCAGTTCGACTCCCCTCCTCACAGATACGCAGTATTTT. This gives the protein CASSSTPLLTDTQYF.

The genes are TRBV5-1 and TRBJ2-5; 9 bases line up with TRBD2. Germline V gives CDR1 SGHRS, CDR2 YFSETQ. This CDR3 contains 17 residues. V was clipped by 0 bases and J by 5 bases; unmatched bases: 11. This CDR3 reads CASSLGVSGGFGETQYF. DNA of the CDR3: TGCGCCAGCAGCTTGGGAGTTAGCGGGGGATTCGGGGAGACCCAGTACTTC.

V is TRBV20-1 and J is TRBJ2-1; D is unclear. V gave up 8 bases and J gave up 0 bases, with 5 bases separating them. The CDR3 has 11 amino acids. The germline V gene encodes CDR1 DFQATT and CDR2 SNEGSKA (reference sequence). The DNA for the CDR3 is TGCAGTCAAAACTCCTACAATGAGCAGTTCTTC. Its protein product is CSQNSYNEQFF.

This clone has a single count. This chain connects TRBV6-5 to TRBJ2-7, with D uncertain. Germline assignment: CDR1 MNHEY and CDR2 SVGAGI. The CDR3 contains 12 residues. V lost 5 bases, J lost 4 bases, and 9 bases lay in between. CDR3 in amino acids: CASSQHPYEQYF. CDR3 sequence (DNA): TGTGCCAGCAGTCAACACCCTTACGAGCAGTACTTC.

The chain uses TRBV5-1 and TRBJ2-7; 7 bases align to TRBD1. CDR1 is SGHRS, CDR2 YFSETQ, per germline. Germline trimming cut 3 bases from V and 0 bases from J; bases unmatched to any gene: 3. The CDR3 extends over 14 amino acids. The CDR3 bases are TGCGCCAGCAGCTGGGGACAGAGCTCCTACGAGCAGTACTTC. Its protein is CASSWGQSSYEQYF.

The sample holds one count of this clone. J is TRBJ1-3 and V is TRBV9; D not certain. This CDR3 spans 11 amino acids. Germline values: CDR1 SGDLS, CDR2 YYNGEE. V lost 4 bases and J lost 5, with 4 bases in between. CDR3 region: CASSTRNTIYF. The CDR3 DNA is TGTGCCAGCAGCACTCGAAACACCATATATTTT.

This clone has just one count. The chain couples TRBV12-3 or TRBV12-4 to TRBJ1-2, with no clear D. V lost 7 bases, J lost 5 bases, and 11 bases lay in between. The CDR3 loop spans 12 amino acids. The CDR3, as DNA: TGTGCCAGCACCACGACTGGGTATGGCTACACCTTC. Translating gives CASTTTGYGYTF.

This clone was seen only once. The chain joins TRBV7-2 to TRBJ2-1, with TRBD2 matching 7 bases. The CDR3 runs 15 residues. With 5 bases clipped from V and 3 bases from J, the junction kept 7 bases outside the gene matches. Looked up from germline, CDR1 is SGHTA and CDR2 is FQGNSA. CDR3 region: CASSPSGTIYNEQFF. As DNA, the CDR3 is TGTGCCAGCAGCCCTAGCGGTACGATCTACAATGAGCAGTTCTTC.

V gene TRBV5-1 combines with J gene TRBJ1-3, with 7 bases fitting TRBD1. Germline V lookup: CDR1 SGHRS, CDR2 YFSETQ. V gave up 4 bases and J gave up 2 bases; unmatched junction bases: 6. CDR3 size: 15 residues. CDR3 in amino acids: CASSANTGAGNTIYF. The DNA for the CDR3 is TGCGCCAGCAGCGCAAACACAGGGGCTGGAAACACCATATATTTT.